The 6 T cell receptor beta chains below come from one sample, sequenced in a study of blood T cell repertoires in COVID-19. Clones were read by immunoSEQ multiplex PCR, and TCRdb kept only the in-frame ones, dropping some. Among about 89,000 clones listed, 81% were seen once. The specimen was peripheral blood. Receptors originate from a woman of 80 years or more with acute or convalescent COVID-19.

The genes are TRBV28 and TRBJ1-2; 9 positions match TRBD1. V gave up 8 bases and J gave up 4 bases; unmatched junction bases: 2. The CDR3 contains 12 residues. Germline V CDR1 and CDR2: MDHEN, SYDVKM. The CDR3 loop reads CASDRGSYGYTF. In DNA form, the CDR3 reads TGTGCCAGCGACAGGGGGAGCTATGGCTACACCTTC.

The chain combines TRBV7-2 with TRBJ1-4, with 8 nucleotides matching TRBD1. Per the germline V gene, CDR1 is SGHTA and CDR2 is FQGNSA. The CDR3 totals 15 residues. The trim removed 10 bases at V and 3 bases at J, leaving 10 bases unmatched. The CDR3 DNA sequence: TGTGCCACCAAAGGCAGGGGGCAAGCTAATGAAAAACTGTTTTTT. It encodes CATKGRGQANEKLFF.

The chain is built from TRBV2 and TRBJ1-1; TRBD1 matches at 8 bases. V shed 6 bases and J 3 bases; nucleotides not matched to a gene: 3. Germline V gene sequence: CDR1 SNHLY, CDR2 FYNNEI. The CDR3 loop spans 13 amino acids. The CDR3 region is CASRRQGYTEAFF. The CDR3 DNA sequence: TGTGCCAGCAGGCGACAGGGGTACACTGAAGCTTTCTTT.

The chain recombines TRBV11-2 with TRBJ2-1, with a weak D call TRBD2 (5 bases). V lost 10 bases, J lost 9 bases, and 22 bases lay in between. This CDR3 has 14 residues. Germline assignment: CDR1 SGHAT and CDR2 FQNNGV. CDR3 sequence: CATARDRADGEQFF. For the CDR3, the DNA is TGTGCCACTGCTCGGGATAGGGCGGATGGTGAGCAGTTCTTC.

J is TRBJ1-2 and V is TRBV5-8; 10 bases agree with TRBD1. V trimming: 5 bases; J trimming: 8 bases; junction bases outside the gene matches: 9. There are 14 residues in the CDR3. Germline CDR1 is SGHTS and CDR2 is YDEGEE. The CDR3 DNA follows: TGTGCCAGCAGAAGGGACAGGGGACCCGGGGGCTACACCTTC. Translating gives CASRRDRGPGGYTF.

The chain combines TRBV6-5 with TRBJ1-2; 9 nucleotides line up with TRBD1. The V gene end was trimmed by 7 bases and the J gene end by 7 bases; junction bases not matched to a gene: 7. This CDR3 is built from 13 residues. The germline V gene has CDR1 MNHEY and CDR2 SVGAGI. The CDR3 coding sequence is TGTGCCAGCACAAGGACAGGGGTGGGTGGCTACACCTTC. Translating gives CASTRTGVGGYTF.